The 27 T cell receptor beta chains below were found in one sample sequenced in a study of blood T cell repertoires in COVID-19 (TCRdb year 2020). Preparation of the library involved the immunoSEQ multiplex PCR assay. TCRdb limited this immuneACCESS table to in-frame rearrangements with V and J called. A share of clones is missing; checked studies link under half to unresolved V genes, and the rest is unexplained. The sample yields 450,000 or so clones; 90% were counted once. The ten biggest clones cover about 0.6% of the sample. The source material was PBMCs or T cells enriched from blood (not recorded which). These receptors were taken from a young man who had recovered from COVID-19.

This clone was seen only a few times. V and J are TRBV5-4 and TRBJ2-7, with TRBD1 identical over 9 bases. This CDR3 region has 14 residues. V lost 0 bases and J lost 2; bases outside the gene matches: 0. Per the germline V gene, CDR1 is SGHNT and CDR2 is YYREEE (reference sequence). CDR3 sequence: CASSLGQGAYEQYF. CDR3 nucleotide sequence: TGTGCCAGCAGCTTGGGACAGGGGGCCTACGAGCAGTACTTC. Variable domain in full (rest from reference TRBV5-4 and TRBJ2-7): ETGVTQSPTHLIKTRGQQVTLRCSSQSGHNTVSWYQQALGQGPQFIFQYYREEENGRGNFPPRFSGLQFPNYSSELNVNALELDDSALYLCASSLGQGAYEQYFGPGTRLTVT.

The genes are TRBV18 and TRBJ1-5; D ambiguous. The V and J ends lost 6 bases and 7 bases respectively, with 19 bases between them. The CDR3 extends over 15 amino acids. The germline CDR1 and CDR2 sequences are KGHSH and LQKENI. CDR3 region: CASSVSPGGAQPQHF. CDR3 DNA sequence: TGTGCCAGCTCCGTCTCACCGGGAGGAGCGCAGCCCCAGCATTTT.

This chain links TRBV11-2 with TRBJ1-4; perhaps TRBD1 as D (6 bases). CDR3 length: 15 residues. V lost 5 bases and J 8 bases, leaving 18 bases between the germline ends. Germline assignment: CDR1 SGHAT and CDR2 FQNNGV. Here the CDR3 reads CASSLSGRQGEKLFF. CDR3 in DNA: TGTGCCAGCAGCCTATCCGGCCGGCAGGGGGAAAAACTGTTTTTT.

The chain is built from TRBV19 and TRBJ1-1; D is unresolved. CDR3 length: 14 residues. Trimming took 2 bases from V and 6 from J, leaving 13 bases between them. The V gene's germline CDR1 is LNHDA and CDR2 SQIVND (reference sequence). DNA of the CDR3: TGTGCCAGTAGTATAAGTGAGTGGTACCCTGAAGCTTTCTTT. The encoded protein is CASSISEWYPEAFF. The full variable domain, completed using reference TRBV19 and TRBJ1-1, is DGGITQSPKYLFRKEGQNVTLSCEQNLNHDAMYWYRQDPGQGLRLIYYSQIVNDFQKGDIAEGYSVSREKKESFPLTVTSAQKNPTAFYLCASSISEWYPEAFFGQGTRLTVV.

The CDR3 sequence: CASSSGQGVGNEQFF. CDR3 nucleotide sequence: TGTGCCAGCAGCTCGGGACAGGGGGTTGGCAATGAGCAGTTCTTC. V and J are TRBV13 and TRBJ2-1; 11 nucleotides align to TRBD1. V lost 4 bases to trimming and J lost 6 bases; unmatched junction nucleotides: 5. This CDR3 comprises 15 residues. Per the germline V gene, CDR1 is PRHDT and CDR2 is FYEKMQ (reference sequence). Filled out from reference TRBV13 and TRBJ2-1, the complete variable domain reads AAGVIQSPRHLIKEKRETATLKCYPIPRHDTVYWYQQGPGQDPQFLISFYEKMQSDKGSIPDRFSAQQFSDYHSELNMSSLELGDSALYFCASSSGQGVGNEQFFGPGTRLTVL.

The J gene is TRBJ1-4, the V gene TRBV2; the match to TRBD1 covers 10 bases. This CDR3 contains 15 residues. The ends lost 4 bases at V and 7 bases at J; junction bases unmatched: 6. Germline loops: CDR1 SNHLY, CDR2 FYNNEI. CDR3 sequence (DNA): TGTGCCAGCAGTGGTCGACAGGGGGCGCGTGAAAAACTGTTTTTT. Translation: CASSGRQGAREKLFF.

This rearrangement joins TRBV18 to TRBJ2-7, with D maybe TRBD2 (5 bases). The germline V gene has CDR1 KGHSH and CDR2 LQKENI. The ends were cut back, 3 bases at V and 2 bases at J, with 11 bases in the middle. The CDR3 has 14 residues. CDR3 protein: CASSPGQEAYEQYF. The CDR3 DNA sequence: TGTGCCAGCTCACCCGGGCAGGAGGCCTACGAGCAGTACTTC.

Only one count was recorded for this clone. V and J are TRBV27 and TRBJ1-1; D not resolved. Trimming took 2 bases from V and 0 from J, leaving 10 bases between them. This CDR3 has 15 amino acids. Germline-derived CDR1 and CDR2 are MNHEY and SMNVEV (reference sequence). CDR3 sequence (DNA): TGTGCCAGCAGTTTAGCCCCGGGGATGAACACTGAAGCTTTCTTT. This codes for CASSLAPGMNTEAFF.

In DNA, the CDR3 is TGTGCCAGCAGCTTAGCGAGCCTAGCGGGATACAATGAGCAGTTCTTC. This sequence encodes CASSLASLAGYNEQFF. The rearrangement links TRBV7-9 to TRBJ2-1, with 9 bases fitting TRBD2. With V trimmed by 0 bases and J by 4 bases, 4 bases remained unmatched. This CDR3 has 16 residues. From germline, CDR1 is SEHNR and CDR2 FQNEAQ (reference sequence). The variable domain in full, completed from reference TRBV7-9 and TRBJ2-1, reads DTGVSQNPRHKITKRGQNVTFRCDPISEHNRLYWYRQTLGQGPEFLTYFQNEAQLEKSRLLSDRFSAERPKGSFSTLEIQRTEQGDSAMYLCASSLASLAGYNEQFFGPGTRLTVL.

The chain links TRBV7-9 to TRBJ1-2, with D perhaps matching TRBD1 (5 bases). Between the trimmed V and J ends, which lost 5 bases and 5 bases, there was a span of 9 bases. The germline gives CDR1 SEHNR, CDR2 FQNEAQ (reference sequence). The CDR3 extends over 12 amino acids. CDR3 residues: CASSEGLYGYTF. CDR3 DNA sequence: TGTGCCAGCAGCGAGGGACTATATGGCTACACCTTC.

The V call is TRBV2, the J call TRBJ2-1, with TRBD2 matching over 8 bases. Germline trimming cut 3 bases from V and 7 bases from J; bases unmatched to any gene: 8. The CDR3 runs to 15 residues. The germline CDR1 and CDR2 sequences are SNHLY and FYNNEI. The CDR3 DNA reads TGTGCCAGCAGTGATTGGGTAGCGGGGCATAATGAGCAGTTCTTC. Its protein is CASSDWVAGHNEQFF.

The gene calls are TRBV18 and TRBJ1-1; 8 bases match TRBD1. The CDR3 spans 14 residues. Trimming took 3 bases from V and 7 from J; bases not matched to a gene: 7. The germline gives CDR1 KGHSH, CDR2 LQKENI. This CDR3 reads CASSPTDRDDEAFF. The CDR3 DNA reads TGTGCCAGCTCACCGACGGACAGGGACGATGAAGCTTTCTTT.

The V and J genes are TRBV6-5 and TRBJ1-1; possible D gene TRBD1, 6 bases. Per germline, CDR1 MNHEY and CDR2 SVGAGI. The CDR3 contains 15 residues. Trimming cost V 2 bases and J 3 bases, with 13 bases left between them. The CDR3 is CASSYRGQLDTEAFF. The CDR3, as DNA: TGTGCCAGCAGTTACCGTGGACAGTTGGACACTGAAGCTTTCTTT.

The chain is built from TRBV6-1 and TRBJ1-3; perhaps TRBD1 as D (6 bases). With 1 base removed from V and 4 bases from J, the gap between germline ends came to 11 bases. The CDR3 is 15 residues long. Germline lookup yields CDR1 MNHNS and CDR2 SASEGT. Here the CDR3 reads CASSEEGTRGNTIYF. The DNA for the CDR3 is TGTGCCAGCAGTGAAGAGGGGACACGAGGAAACACCATATATTTT.

This clone was counted many times. V and J are TRBV4-2 and TRBJ2-6, with D hard to call. This CDR3 spans 16 amino acids. Germline CDR1 LGHNA, CDR2 YNFKEQ. V gave up 0 bases and J gave up 0 bases, with 6 bases separating them. The chain's CDR3 is CASSQERDSGANVLTF. The CDR3 coding sequence is TGTGCCAGCAGCCAAGAAAGAGACTCTGGGGCCAACGTCCTGACTTTC.

This sequence joins TRBV30 and TRBJ1-2, with TRBD1 matching over 10 bases. The V and J ends lost 3 bases and 7 bases, in that order; junction bases with no gene match: 11. CDR1 is GTSNPN, CDR2 SVGIG, per germline (reference sequence). The length of the CDR3 is 15 residues. In DNA, the CDR3 is TGTGCCTGGAGCGCCCCGGGACAGGGGTTTAGTGGCTACACCTTC. As protein: CAWSAPGQGFSGYTF.

This chain connects TRBV3-1 (or the pseudogene TRBV3-2) to TRBJ1-2; the D is unclear. The CDR3 runs 14 residues. CDR1 is LGHDT, CDR2 YNNKEL, per germline (reference sequence). V gave up 0 bases and J gave up 4 bases, with 9 bases separating them. CDR3 nucleotide sequence: TGTGCCAGCAGCCAAGATTCATCGGGCTATGGCTACACCTTC. This codes for CASSQDSSGYGYTF.

V and J are TRBV27 and TRBJ1-3; D may be TRBD1 (5 bases). This CDR3 has 14 residues. The V gene lost 5 bases and the J gene lost 0 bases, with 8 bases spanning the gap. CDR1 is MNHEY and CDR2 is SMNVEV in the germline V gene (reference sequence). CDR3 sequence reads: CASSDQGSGNTIYF. DNA of the CDR3: TGTGCCAGCAGTGACCAGGGCTCTGGAAACACCATATATTTT.

The chain recombines TRBV2 with TRBJ1-4, with D unclear. Per the germline V gene, CDR1 is SNHLY and CDR2 is FYNNEI. V was pared by 4 bases and J by 4 bases, with 16 bases between. This CDR3 has 16 residues. As DNA, the CDR3 is TGTGCCAGCAGTGGATATTCGGGGATACTTAATGAAAAACTGTTTTTT. This sequence encodes CASSGYSGILNEKLFF.

The chain combines TRBV7-2 with TRBJ1-2, with a weak D call TRBD1 (6 bases). This CDR3 region has 17 residues. Trimming took 1 base from V and 7 from J, leaving 22 bases between them. From germline, CDR1 is SGHTA and CDR2 FQGNSA. This CDR3 reads CASSLGGSYRVAGGYTF. CDR3 DNA sequence: TGTGCCAGCAGCTTAGGAGGGAGTTACAGGGTGGCGGGTGGCTACACCTTC.

This clone has at least ten counts. Other DNA sequences from this sample encode an identical CDR3 as well. The chain uses TRBV5-1 and TRBJ1-1, with D perhaps TRBD1 (6 bases). V lost 4 bases to trimming and J lost 0 bases, with 10 bases between them. This CDR3 comprises 14 residues. Per germline, CDR1 SGHRS and CDR2 YFSETQ. The CDR3 is CASSPDSLNTEAFF. In DNA, the CDR3 is TGCGCCAGCAGCCCGGACAGTTTGAACACTGAAGCTTTCTTT.

The V call is TRBV9, the J call TRBJ1-1, with TRBD1 identical over 7 bases. Germline CDR1 and CDR2: SGDLS and YYNGEE. The CDR3 runs to 15 residues. V gave up 4 bases and J gave up 1 base; unmatched junction bases: 7. The CDR3 sequence is CASSPSGTENTEAFF. For the CDR3, the DNA is TGTGCCAGCAGCCCGTCCGGGACAGAGAACACTGAAGCTTTCTTT.

This clone was found once. The chain has TRBV27 and TRBJ1-2, with 7 bases identical to TRBD1. CDR3 length: 13 amino acids. In germline, CDR1 is MNHEY, CDR2 SMNVEV (reference sequence). V trimming: 5 bases; J trimming: 4 bases; junction bases outside the gene matches: 4. CDR3 protein: CASSGDSLYGYTF. In DNA, the CDR3 is TGTGCCAGCAGTGGGGACAGCCTCTATGGCTACACCTTC.

The V and J genes are TRBV5-1 and TRBJ1-1, with TRBD1 matching over 7 bases. This CDR3 is 17 amino acids long. Trimming at V came to 4 bases and at J to 4 bases, leaving 16 bases not matched to a gene. CDR1 is SGHRS and CDR2 is YFSETQ in the germline V gene. The chain's CDR3 is CASSPRDSLWGRTEAFF. As DNA, the CDR3 is TGCGCCAGCAGCCCCCGGGACAGTCTATGGGGACGCACTGAAGCTTTCTTT.

As to this clone: Other DNA sequences in this specimen translate into the identical CDR3. V gene TRBV6-5 combines with J gene TRBJ1-5; D is possibly TRBD1 (5 bases). Germline V lookup: CDR1 MNHEY, CDR2 SVGAGI. The CDR3 sequence is 13 residues long. V lost 4 bases and J lost 6, with 10 bases in between. DNA for the CDR3: TGTGCCAGCAGTTCCCAGGGAGGTCAGCCCCAGCATTTT. Translation: CASSSQGGQPQHF.

This clone was seen a single time. The chain uses TRBV6-5 and TRBJ1-2; D is undetermined. V gave up 7 bases and J gave up 1 base, with 10 bases separating them. The germline gives CDR1 MNHEY, CDR2 SVGAGI. This CDR3 is built from 13 residues. In nucleotides, the CDR3 is TGTGCCAGCATTCCGGCTAGTAACTATGGCTACACCTTC. Protein sequence: CASIPASNYGYTF.

The rearrangement joins TRBV18 to TRBJ2-6; unclear D gene. This CDR3 is built from 15 residues. The germline V and J ends were trimmed by 2 bases and 2 bases, with 7 bases remaining between them. The germline gives CDR1 KGHSH, CDR2 LQKENI. The CDR3 sequence is CASSPGQPGANVLTF. DNA for the CDR3: TGTGCCAGCTCACCAGGGCAACCTGGGGCCAACGTCCTGACTTTC.